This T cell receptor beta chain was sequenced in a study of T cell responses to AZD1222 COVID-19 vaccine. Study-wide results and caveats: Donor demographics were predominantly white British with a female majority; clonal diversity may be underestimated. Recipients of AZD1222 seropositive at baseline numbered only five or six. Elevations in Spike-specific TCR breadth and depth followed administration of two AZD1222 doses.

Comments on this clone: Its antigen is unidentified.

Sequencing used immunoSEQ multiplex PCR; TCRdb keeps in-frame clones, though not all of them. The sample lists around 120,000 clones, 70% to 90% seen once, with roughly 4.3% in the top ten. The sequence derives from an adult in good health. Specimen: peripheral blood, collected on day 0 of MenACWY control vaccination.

This CDR3 is CASSQGLQGGDSPLHF. The CDR3 nucleotides are TGCGCCAGCAGTCAAGGCCTCCAGGGGGGAGATTCACCCCTCCACTTT. The chain joins TRBV23-1 to TRBJ1-6, with 7 bases lining up with TRBD1. TRBV23-1 is an open reading frame, and its role is uncertain. V shed 2 bases and J 8 bases; nucleotides not matched to a gene: 9. The CDR3 spans 16 residues.